This T cell receptor beta chain was identified in a study of T cells in Graves' hyperthyroidism and ophthalmopathy. Looking at the study overall: Peripheral blood sampling occurred at initial diagnosis, before any treatment.

This clonotype was picked up a small number of times. Germline-derived CDR1 and CDR2 are SGHTS and YDEGEE. This CDR3 is 15 amino acids long. V gave up 4 bases and J gave up 5 bases; unmatched junction bases: 6. RNA transcripts gave rise to amplified TCR beta CDR3 regions. First-round RT-PCR with HTBI primers amplified the TCR CDR3 region. TCRdb re-derived calls from the multiplex PCR reads in MiXCR, one entry per CDR3 protein. The sample lists some 620,000 distinct CDR3 sequences, 15% to 20% occurring once. Researchers barred patients who had uncontrolled infection, other autoimmune disease, pregnancy or lactation. The authors obtained PBMCs from more than 8 ml of fresh peripheral blood.

Material: blood. The origin of this receptor is a woman aged 25 to 39 with Graves' hyperthyroidism. This sequence joins TRBV5-8 and TRBJ2-1, with 10 nucleotides matching TRBD2. The CDR3, as DNA: TGTGCCAGCAGCCCAGCGGGAGGGAGGGACAATGAGCAGTTCTTC. Residues: CASSPAGGRDNEQFF.